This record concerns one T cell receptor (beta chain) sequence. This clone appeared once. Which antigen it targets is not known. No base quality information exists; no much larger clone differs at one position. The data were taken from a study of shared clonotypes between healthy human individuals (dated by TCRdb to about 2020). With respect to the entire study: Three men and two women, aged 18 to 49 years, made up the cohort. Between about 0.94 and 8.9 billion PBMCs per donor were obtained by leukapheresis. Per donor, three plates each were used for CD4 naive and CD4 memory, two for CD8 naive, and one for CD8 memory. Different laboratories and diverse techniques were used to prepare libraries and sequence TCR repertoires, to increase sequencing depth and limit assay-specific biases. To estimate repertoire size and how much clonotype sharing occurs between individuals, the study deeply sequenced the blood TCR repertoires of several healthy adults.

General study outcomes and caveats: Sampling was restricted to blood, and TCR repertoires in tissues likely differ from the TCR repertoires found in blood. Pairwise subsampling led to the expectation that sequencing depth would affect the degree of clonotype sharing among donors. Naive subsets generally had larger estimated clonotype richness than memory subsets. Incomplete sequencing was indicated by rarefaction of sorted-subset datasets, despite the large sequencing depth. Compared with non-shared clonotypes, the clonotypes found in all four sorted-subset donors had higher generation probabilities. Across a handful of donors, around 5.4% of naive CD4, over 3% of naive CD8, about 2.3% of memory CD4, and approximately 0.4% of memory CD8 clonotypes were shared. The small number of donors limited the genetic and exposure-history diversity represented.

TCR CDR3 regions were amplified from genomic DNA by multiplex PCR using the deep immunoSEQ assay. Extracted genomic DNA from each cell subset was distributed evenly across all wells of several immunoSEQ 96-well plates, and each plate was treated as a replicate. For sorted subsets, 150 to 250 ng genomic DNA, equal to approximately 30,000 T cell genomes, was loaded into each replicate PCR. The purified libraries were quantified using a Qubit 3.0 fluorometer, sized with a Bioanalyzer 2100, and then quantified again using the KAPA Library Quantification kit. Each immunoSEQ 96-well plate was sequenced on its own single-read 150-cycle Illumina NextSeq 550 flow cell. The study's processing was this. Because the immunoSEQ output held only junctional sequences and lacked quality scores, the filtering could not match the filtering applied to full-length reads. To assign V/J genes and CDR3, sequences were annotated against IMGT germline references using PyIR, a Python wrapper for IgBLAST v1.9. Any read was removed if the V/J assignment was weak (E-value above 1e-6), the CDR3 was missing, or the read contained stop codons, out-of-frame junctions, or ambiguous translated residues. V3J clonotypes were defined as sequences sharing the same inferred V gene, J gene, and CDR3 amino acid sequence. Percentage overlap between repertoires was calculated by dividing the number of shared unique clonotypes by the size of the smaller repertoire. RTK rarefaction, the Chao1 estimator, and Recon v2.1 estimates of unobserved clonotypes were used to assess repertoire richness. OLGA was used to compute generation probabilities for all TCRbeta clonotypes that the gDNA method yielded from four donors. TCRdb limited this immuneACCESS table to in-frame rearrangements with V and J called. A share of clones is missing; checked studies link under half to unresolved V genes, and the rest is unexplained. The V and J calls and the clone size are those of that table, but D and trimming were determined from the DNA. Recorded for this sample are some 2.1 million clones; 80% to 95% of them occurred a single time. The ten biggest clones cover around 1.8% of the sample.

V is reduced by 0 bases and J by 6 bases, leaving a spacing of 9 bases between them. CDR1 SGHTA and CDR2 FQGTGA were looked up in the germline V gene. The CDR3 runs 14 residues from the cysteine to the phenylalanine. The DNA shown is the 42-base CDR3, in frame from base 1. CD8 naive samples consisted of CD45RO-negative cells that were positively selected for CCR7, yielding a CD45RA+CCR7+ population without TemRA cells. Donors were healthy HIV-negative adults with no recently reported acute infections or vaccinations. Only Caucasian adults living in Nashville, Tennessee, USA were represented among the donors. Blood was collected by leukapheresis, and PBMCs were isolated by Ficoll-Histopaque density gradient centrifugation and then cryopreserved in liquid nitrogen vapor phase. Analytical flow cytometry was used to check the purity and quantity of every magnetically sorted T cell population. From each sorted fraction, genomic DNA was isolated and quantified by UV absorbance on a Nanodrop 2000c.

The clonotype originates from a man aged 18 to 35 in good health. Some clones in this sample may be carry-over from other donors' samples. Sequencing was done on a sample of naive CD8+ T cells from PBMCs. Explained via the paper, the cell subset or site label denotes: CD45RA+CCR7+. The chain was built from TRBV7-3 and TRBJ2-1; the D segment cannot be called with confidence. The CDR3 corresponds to CASSLTARSNEQFF. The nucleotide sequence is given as TGTGCCAGCAGCTTAACGGCTAGAAGCAATGAGCAGTTCTTC.